This TCR beta chain was captured by sequencing in a study of blood T cell repertoires in COVID-19. This clone was observed a few times. Germline CDR1 is LNHNV and CDR2 is YYDKDF (reference sequence). Trimming took off 3 bases at V and 4 bases at J, with 10 bases between the two ends. The CDR3 has 14 amino acids. Profiling relied on immunoSEQ multiplex PCR, and the TCRdb table lists in-frame clones only, not all of them. The sample has 150,000 to 200,000 clones, 85% to 95% seen once. V gene TRBV15 combines with J gene TRBJ1-3; possibly TRBD1 for D (6 bases). Sequences were obtained from peripheral blood. This sequence was found in a woman between 45 and 65 years old with acute or convalescent COVID-19. CDR3 sequence (DNA): TGTGCCACCAGCAGGGAAGACAGGGGAAACACCATATATTTT. It is translated as CATSREDRGNTIYF.